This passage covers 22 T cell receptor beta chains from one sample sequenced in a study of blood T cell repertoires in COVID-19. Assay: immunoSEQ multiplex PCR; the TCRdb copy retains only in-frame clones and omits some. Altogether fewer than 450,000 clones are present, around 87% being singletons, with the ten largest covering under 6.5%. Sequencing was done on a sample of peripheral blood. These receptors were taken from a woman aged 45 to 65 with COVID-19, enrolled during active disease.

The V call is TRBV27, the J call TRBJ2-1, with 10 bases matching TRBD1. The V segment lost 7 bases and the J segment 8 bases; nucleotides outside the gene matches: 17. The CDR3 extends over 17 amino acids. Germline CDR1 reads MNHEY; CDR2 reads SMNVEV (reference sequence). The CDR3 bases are TGTGCCAGCAAACAACTGCCCCCGGGACAGGGGAGCTATGAGCAGTTCTTC. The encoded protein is CASKQLPPGQGSYEQFF.

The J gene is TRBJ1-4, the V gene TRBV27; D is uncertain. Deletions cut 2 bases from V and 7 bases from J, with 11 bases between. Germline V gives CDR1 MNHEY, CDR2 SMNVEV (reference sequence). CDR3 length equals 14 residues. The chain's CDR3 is CASSLKVGVEKLFF. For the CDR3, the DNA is TGTGCCAGCAGTTTAAAGGTGGGCGTTGAAAAACTGTTTTTT.

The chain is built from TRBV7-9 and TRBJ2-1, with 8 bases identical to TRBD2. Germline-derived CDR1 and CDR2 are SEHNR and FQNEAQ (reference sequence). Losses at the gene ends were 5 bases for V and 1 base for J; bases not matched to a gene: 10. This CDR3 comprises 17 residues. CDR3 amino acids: CASSGSPGTSSYNEQFF. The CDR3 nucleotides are TGTGCCAGCAGCGGATCGCCCGGGACTAGTTCCTACAATGAGCAGTTCTTC. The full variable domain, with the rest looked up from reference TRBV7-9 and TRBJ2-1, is DTGVSQNPRHKITKRGQNVTFRCDPISEHNRLYWYRQTLGQGPEFLTYFQNEAQLEKSRLLSDRFSAERPKGSFSTLEIQRTEQGDSAMYLCASSGSPGTSSYNEQFFGPGTRLTVL.

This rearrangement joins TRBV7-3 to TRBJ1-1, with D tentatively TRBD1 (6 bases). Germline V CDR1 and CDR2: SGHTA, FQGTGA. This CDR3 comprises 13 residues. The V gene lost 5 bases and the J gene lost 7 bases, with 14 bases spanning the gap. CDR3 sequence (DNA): TGTGCCAGCAGCAAACAGGGTGGGGGTGAAGCTTTCTTT. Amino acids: CASSKQGGGEAFF.

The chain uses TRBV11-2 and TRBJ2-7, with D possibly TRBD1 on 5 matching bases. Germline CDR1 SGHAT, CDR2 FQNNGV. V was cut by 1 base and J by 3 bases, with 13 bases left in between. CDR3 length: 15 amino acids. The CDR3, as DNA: TGTGCCAGCAGCTTAGGAATAGCAGGGATCTACGAGCAGTACTTC. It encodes CASSLGIAGIYEQYF.

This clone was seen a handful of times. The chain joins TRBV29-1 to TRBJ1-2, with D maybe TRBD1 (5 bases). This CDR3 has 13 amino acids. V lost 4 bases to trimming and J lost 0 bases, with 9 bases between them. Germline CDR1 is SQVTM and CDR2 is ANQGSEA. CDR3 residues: CSVGTRSNYGYTF. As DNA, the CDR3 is TGCAGCGTTGGGACACGTTCTAACTATGGCTACACCTTC. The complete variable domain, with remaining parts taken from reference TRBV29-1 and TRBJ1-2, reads SAVISQKPSRDICQRGTSLTIQCQVDSQVTMMFWYRQQPGQSLTLIATANQGSEATYESGFVIDKFPISRPNLTFSTLTVSNMSPEDSSIYLCSVGTRSNYGYTFGSGTRLTVV.

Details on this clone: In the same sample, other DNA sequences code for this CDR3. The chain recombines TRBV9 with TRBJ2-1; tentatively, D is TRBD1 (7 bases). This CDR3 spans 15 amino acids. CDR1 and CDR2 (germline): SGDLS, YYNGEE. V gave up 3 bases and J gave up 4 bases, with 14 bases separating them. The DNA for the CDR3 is TGTGCCAGCAGCGCGACAGGGACTTCTTACAATGAGCAGTTCTTC. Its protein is CASSATGTSYNEQFF.

The CDR3 coding sequence is TGCGCCAGCAGCTTGGATCAGGCGTCCTACAATGAGCAGTTCTTC. Translating it yields CASSLDQASYNEQFF. V usage is TRBV5-1 and J usage is TRBJ2-1; the D is unclear. Germline CDR1 and CDR2: SGHRS and YFSETQ. Between the trimmed V and J ends, which lost 0 bases and 1 base, there was a span of 8 bases. This CDR3 comprises 15 residues.

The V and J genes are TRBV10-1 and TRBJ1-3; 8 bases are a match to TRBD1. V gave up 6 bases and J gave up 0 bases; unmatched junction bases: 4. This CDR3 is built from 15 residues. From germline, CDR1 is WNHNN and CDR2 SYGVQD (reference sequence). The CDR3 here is CASSGDRLSGNTIYF. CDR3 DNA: TGCGCCAGCAGCGGGGACAGGCTCTCTGGAAACACCATATATTTT.

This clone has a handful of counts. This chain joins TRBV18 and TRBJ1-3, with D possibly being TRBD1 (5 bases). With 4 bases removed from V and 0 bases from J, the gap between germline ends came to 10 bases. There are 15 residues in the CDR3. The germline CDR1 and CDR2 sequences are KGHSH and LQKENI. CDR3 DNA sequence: TGTGCCAGCTCACAGGGGCAATTCTCTGGAAACACCATATATTTT. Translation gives CASSQGQFSGNTIYF. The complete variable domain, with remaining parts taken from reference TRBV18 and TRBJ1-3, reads NAGVMQNPRHLVRRRGQEARLRCSPMKGHSHVYWYRQLPEEGLKFMVYLQKENIIDESGMPKERFSAEFPKEGPSILRIQQVVRGDSAAYFCASSQGQFSGNTIYFGEGSWLTVV.

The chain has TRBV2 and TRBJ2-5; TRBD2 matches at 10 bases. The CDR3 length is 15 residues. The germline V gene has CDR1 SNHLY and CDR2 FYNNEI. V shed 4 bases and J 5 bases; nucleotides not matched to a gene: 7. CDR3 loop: CASSGASGSFETQYF. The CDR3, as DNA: TGTGCCAGCAGTGGGGCTAGCGGGAGTTTTGAGACCCAGTACTTC.

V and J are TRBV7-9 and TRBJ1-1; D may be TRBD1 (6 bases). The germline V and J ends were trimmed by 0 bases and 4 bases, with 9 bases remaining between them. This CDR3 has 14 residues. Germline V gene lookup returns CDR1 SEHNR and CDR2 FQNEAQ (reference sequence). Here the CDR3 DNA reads TGTGCCAGCAGCTTAGCGCGGGGGCGCACTGAAGCTTTCTTT. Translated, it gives CASSLARGRTEAFF.

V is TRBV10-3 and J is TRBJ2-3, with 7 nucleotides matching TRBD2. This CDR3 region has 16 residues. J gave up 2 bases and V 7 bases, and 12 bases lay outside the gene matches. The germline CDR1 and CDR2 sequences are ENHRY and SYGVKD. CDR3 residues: CAINKASGPHTDTQYF. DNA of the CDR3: TGTGCCATCAATAAAGCTAGCGGCCCTCACACAGATACGCAGTATTTT.

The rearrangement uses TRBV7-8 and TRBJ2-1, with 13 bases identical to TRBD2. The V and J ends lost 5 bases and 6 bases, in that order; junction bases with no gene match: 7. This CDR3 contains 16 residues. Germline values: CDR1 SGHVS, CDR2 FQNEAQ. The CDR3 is CASSPKLAGGFNEQFF. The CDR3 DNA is TGTGCCAGCAGCCCGAAACTAGCGGGAGGGTTCAATGAGCAGTTCTTC.

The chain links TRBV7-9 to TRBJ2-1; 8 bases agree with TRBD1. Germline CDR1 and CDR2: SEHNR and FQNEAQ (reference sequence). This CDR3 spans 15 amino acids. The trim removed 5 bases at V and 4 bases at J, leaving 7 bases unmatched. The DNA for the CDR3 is TGTGCCAGCAGCGCGGACAGGGCGGGATACAATGAGCAGTTCTTC. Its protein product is CASSADRAGYNEQFF.

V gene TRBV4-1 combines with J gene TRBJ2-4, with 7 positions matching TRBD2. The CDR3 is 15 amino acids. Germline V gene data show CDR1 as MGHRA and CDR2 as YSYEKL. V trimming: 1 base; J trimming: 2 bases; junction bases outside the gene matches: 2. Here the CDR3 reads CASSQVGTTKNIQYF. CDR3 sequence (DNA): TGCGCCAGCAGCCAAGTAGGGACTACCAAAAACATTCAGTACTTC.

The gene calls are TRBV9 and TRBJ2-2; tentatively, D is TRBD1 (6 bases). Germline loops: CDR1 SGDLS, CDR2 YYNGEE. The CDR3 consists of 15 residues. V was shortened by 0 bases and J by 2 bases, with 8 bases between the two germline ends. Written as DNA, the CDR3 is TGTGCCAGCAGCGTAGGCAGGGGAAACACCGGGGAGCTGTTTTTT. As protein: CASSVGRGNTGELFF.

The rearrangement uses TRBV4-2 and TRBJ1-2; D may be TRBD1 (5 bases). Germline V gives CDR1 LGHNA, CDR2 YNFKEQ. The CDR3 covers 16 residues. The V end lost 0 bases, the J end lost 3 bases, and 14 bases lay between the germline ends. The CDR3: CASSQDLRGDYYGYTF. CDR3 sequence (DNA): TGTGCCAGCAGCCAAGATCTTAGGGGCGATTACTATGGCTACACCTTC.

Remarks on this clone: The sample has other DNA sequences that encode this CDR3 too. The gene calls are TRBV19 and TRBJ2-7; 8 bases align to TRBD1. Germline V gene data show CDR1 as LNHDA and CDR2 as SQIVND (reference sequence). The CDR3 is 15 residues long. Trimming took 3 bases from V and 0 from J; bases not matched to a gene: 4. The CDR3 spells CASSISGQGSYEQYF. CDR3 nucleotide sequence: TGTGCCAGTAGTATCAGTGGACAGGGCTCCTACGAGCAGTACTTC.

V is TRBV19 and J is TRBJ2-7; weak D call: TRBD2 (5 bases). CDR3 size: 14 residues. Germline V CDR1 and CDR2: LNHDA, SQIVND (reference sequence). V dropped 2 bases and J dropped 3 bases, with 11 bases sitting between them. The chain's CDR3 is CASSIYEGSYEQYF. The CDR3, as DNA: TGTGCCAGTAGTATATACGAGGGTAGCTACGAGCAGTACTTC.

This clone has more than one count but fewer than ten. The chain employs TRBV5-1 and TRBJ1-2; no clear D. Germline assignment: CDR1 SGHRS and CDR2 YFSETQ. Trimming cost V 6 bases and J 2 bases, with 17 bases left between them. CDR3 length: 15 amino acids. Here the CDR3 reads CASKFDNQRNYGYTF. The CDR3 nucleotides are TGCGCCAGCAAGTTCGACAACCAACGAAACTATGGCTACACCTTC.

As DNA, the CDR3 is TGTGCCAGCAGCTTACGACTAGCGGGGAGCCAAGAGACCCAGTACTTC. Amino acids: CASSLRLAGSQETQYF. The chain carries TRBV5-4 and TRBJ2-5; 11 nucleotides line up with TRBD2. Germline V lookup: CDR1 SGHNT, CDR2 YYREEE (reference sequence). This CDR3 comprises 16 residues. V dropped 2 bases and J dropped 1; count of bases not matched to a gene: 4.